The 8 T cell receptor beta chains reported below all come from one sample, sequenced in a study of glioma-infiltrating T cells after dendritic cell vaccination. Sequencing was performed with immunoSEQ multiplex PCR; in TCRdb, only in-frame clones are kept and a portion is missing. This sample carries fewer than 100,000 clones, approximately 84% of them seen once, and the ten largest clones take about 15%. Specimen: blood, collected before dendritic cell vaccination. The receptors here all came from a human donor with glioblastoma.

The J gene is TRBJ2-7, the V gene TRBV28; 8 nucleotides line up with TRBD2. The CDR3 loop spans 18 amino acids. V dropped 5 bases and J dropped 4; count of bases not matched to a gene: 19. Germline V gene lookup returns CDR1 MDHEN and CDR2 SYDVKM. The CDR3 nucleotides are TGTGCCAGCAGTGTCTGGGACACCGAGCGGGAGTGGGGGTACGAGCAGTACTTC. It is translated as CASSVWDTEREWGYEQYF. The full variable domain, with the rest looked up from reference TRBV28 and TRBJ2-7, is DVKVTQSSRYLVKRTGEKVFLECVQDMDHENMFWYRQDPGLGLRLIYFSYDVKMKEKGDIPEGYSVSREKKERFSLILESASTNQTSMYLCASSVWDTEREWGYEQYFGPGTRLTVT.

The V call is TRBV19, the J call TRBJ2-6; 8 positions agree with TRBD2. Germline lookup yields CDR1 LNHDA and CDR2 SQIVND (reference sequence). The CDR3 is made up of 16 amino acids. V lost 0 bases to trimming and J lost 2 bases; unmatched junction nucleotides: 0. Written as DNA, the CDR3 is TGTGCCAGTAGTATAGATAGCGGGGCTGGGGCCAACGTCCTGACTTTC. This codes for CASSIDSGAGANVLTF.

This rearrangement joins TRBV7-2 to TRBJ1-1; 7 bases match TRBD1. The CDR3 covers 17 residues. Per germline, CDR1 SGHTA and CDR2 FQGNSA. Unmatched junction bases numbered 9, after V lost 0 bases and J lost 2 bases. The CDR3 loop reads CASSLASPGQPNTEAFF. The CDR3 DNA sequence: TGTGCCAGCAGCTTAGCTTCTCCGGGACAGCCTAACACTGAAGCTTTCTTT.

The chain joins TRBV7-9 to TRBJ2-5, with a tentative D call TRBD2 (7 bases). This CDR3 region has 14 residues. The germline V gene encodes CDR1 SEHNR and CDR2 FQNEAQ (reference sequence). With 5 bases removed from V and 4 bases from J, the gap between germline ends came to 14 bases. The CDR3 sequence is CASSPLGGPETQYF. CDR3 nucleotides: TGTGCCAGCAGCCCCCTCGGGGGGCCAGAGACCCAGTACTTC. Using reference TRBV7-9 and TRBJ2-5 for the parts outside the CDR3, the full variable domain is DTGVSQNPRHKITKRGQNVTFRCDPISEHNRLYWYRQTLGQGPEFLTYFQNEAQLEKSRLLSDRFSAERPKGSFSTLEIQRTEQGDSAMYLCASSPLGGPETQYFGPGTRLLVL.

The J gene is TRBJ2-1, the V gene TRBV6-5, with TRBD1 identical over 7 bases. Germline V CDR1 and CDR2: MNHEY, SVGAGI. The CDR3 is made up of 15 amino acids. V dropped 2 bases and J dropped 6; count of bases not matched to a gene: 7. The CDR3 DNA follows: TGTGCCAGCAGTTACACGACGGGACAGCCCAATGAGCAGTTCTTC. Protein sequence: CASSYTTGQPNEQFF.

The J gene is TRBJ2-3, the V gene TRBV4-1; maybe TRBD2 (7 bases). This CDR3 is built from 14 residues. CDR1 is MGHRA and CDR2 is YSYEKL in the germline V gene. V was pared by 8 bases and J by 5 bases, with 17 bases between. Here the CDR3 reads CASSRGGAGDTQYF. CDR3 sequence (DNA): TGCGCCAGCTCAAGGGGGGGGGCCGGAGATACGCAGTATTTT.

The chain links TRBV19 to TRBJ2-1; 9 bases match TRBD1. J lost 6 bases, V lost 7 bases, and 10 bases had no gene match. Germline values: CDR1 LNHDA, CDR2 SQIVND (reference sequence). This CDR3 is built from 15 residues. CDR3 nucleotides: TGTGCCAGTAAAGCCCGGGACAGGGTCGCCAATGAGCAGTTCTTC. Translation: CASKARDRVANEQFF.

The chain uses TRBV19 and TRBJ2-1, with 11 positions matching TRBD2. Trimming removed 3 bases from V and 3 bases from J; junction bases left unmatched: 7. The germline V gene encodes CDR1 LNHDA and CDR2 SQIVND (reference sequence). The CDR3 length is 17 residues. The CDR3 DNA reads TGTGCCAGTAGTATGCCCGGACTAGCGGGTTTCTACAATGAGCAGTTCTTC. Protein: CASSMPGLAGFYNEQFF.